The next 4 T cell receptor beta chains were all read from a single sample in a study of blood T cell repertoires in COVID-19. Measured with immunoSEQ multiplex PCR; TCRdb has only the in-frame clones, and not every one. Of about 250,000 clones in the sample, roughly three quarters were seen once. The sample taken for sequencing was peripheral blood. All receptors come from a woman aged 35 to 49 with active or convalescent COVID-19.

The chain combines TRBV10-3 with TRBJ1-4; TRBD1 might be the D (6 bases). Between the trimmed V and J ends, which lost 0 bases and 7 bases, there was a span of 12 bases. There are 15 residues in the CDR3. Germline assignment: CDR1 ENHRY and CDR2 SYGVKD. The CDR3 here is CAISESRGLSEKLFF. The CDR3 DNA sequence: TGTGCCATCAGTGAGTCGAGGGGGTTGAGTGAAAAACTGTTTTTT.

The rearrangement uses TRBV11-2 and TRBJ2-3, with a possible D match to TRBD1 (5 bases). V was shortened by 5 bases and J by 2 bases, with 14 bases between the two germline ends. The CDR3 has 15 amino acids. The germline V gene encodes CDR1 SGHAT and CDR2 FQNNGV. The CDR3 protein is CASSPDGRVTDTQYF. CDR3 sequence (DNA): TGTGCCAGCAGCCCCGACGGCAGGGTCACAGATACGCAGTATTTT.

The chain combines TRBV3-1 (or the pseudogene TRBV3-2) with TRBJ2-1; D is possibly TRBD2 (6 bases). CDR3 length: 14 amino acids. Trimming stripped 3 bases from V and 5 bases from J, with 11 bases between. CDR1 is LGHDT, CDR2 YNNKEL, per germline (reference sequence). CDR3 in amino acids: CASSHSGGDNEQFF. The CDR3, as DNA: TGTGCCAGCAGCCATAGCGGCGGGGACAATGAGCAGTTCTTC.

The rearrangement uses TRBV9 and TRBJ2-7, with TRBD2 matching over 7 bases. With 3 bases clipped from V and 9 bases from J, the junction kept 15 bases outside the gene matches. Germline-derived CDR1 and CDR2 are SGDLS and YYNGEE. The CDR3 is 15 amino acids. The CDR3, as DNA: TGTGCCAGCAGCGCGGCGGGGGAGGTATTTACGAGGCAGTACTTC. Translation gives CASSAAGEVFTRQYF.